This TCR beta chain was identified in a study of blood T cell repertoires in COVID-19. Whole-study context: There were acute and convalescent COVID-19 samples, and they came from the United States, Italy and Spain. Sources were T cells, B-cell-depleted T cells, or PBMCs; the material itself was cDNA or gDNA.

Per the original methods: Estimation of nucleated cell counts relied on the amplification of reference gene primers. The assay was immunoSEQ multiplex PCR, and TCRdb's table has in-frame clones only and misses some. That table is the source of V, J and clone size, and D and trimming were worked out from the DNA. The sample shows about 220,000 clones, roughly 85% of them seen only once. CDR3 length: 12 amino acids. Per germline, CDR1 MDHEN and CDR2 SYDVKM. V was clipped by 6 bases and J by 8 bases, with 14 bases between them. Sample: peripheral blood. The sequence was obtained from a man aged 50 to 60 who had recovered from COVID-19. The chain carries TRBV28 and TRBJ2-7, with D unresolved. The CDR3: CASSPDWAKQYF. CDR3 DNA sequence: TGTGCCAGCAGCCCGGATTGGGCCAAGCAGTACTTC.